This is a list of T cell receptor beta chains from one sample in a study of cytomegalovirus exposure and HLA in healthy donors. Clones were sequenced by immunoSEQ multiplex PCR, and TCRdb holds only the in-frame ones, with some missing. The data contain over 150,000 clones, 65% to 90% of them singletons. The sequenced sample was PBMCs. These receptors were taken from a girl aged 2 to 9 in good health and CMV-seropositive. The CDR3 runs from the conserved cysteine through the conserved F or W. The order of the fields is J gene, V gene, D gene, clone size, CDR3 DNA, CDR3 protein. A D gene is named only where the DNA matches it firmly. Some rows have no size entry. The others give once, few or many, or a class for an expanded clone.

TRBJ1-5	TRBV19	TRBD1	-	TGTGCCAGTAGTGTTGGACAGGGCGATCAGCCCCAGCATTTT	CASSVGQGDQPQHF
TRBJ1-2	TRBV5-4	-	few	TGTGCCAGCAGCTTAGGGGACTATGGCTACACCTTC	CASSLGDYGYTF
TRBJ2-7	TRBV5-6	-	-	TGTGCCAGCAGCTTGGGAGTCTACGAGCAGTACTTC	CASSLGVYEQYF
TRBJ1-1	TRBV27	-	-	TGTGCCAGCAGTTTATCCTTCCTCGCAGGGTCTCTGGCTGAAGCTTTCTTT	CASSLSFLAGSLAEAFF
TRBJ2-7	TRBV18	TRBD1	-	TGTGCCAGTCATGGGACAGGGAGCTACGAGCAGTACTTC	CASHGTGSYEQYF
TRBJ2-1	TRBV25-1	-	-	TGTGCCAGCAGTGAATACAGCGTATACAATGAGCAGTTCTTC	CASSEYSVYNEQFF
TRBJ2-1	TRBV5-5	-	-	TGTGCCAGCAGCTTGGTGGACAGCTCCTACAATGAGCAGTTCTTC	CASSLVDSSYNEQFF
TRBJ2-6	TRBV19	TRBD2	-	TGTGCCAGTAGTCCCTGGACTAGCTCATCTGGGGCCAACGTCCTGACTTTC	CASSPWTSSSGANVLTF
TRBJ2-3	TRBV30	-	-	TGTGCCTGGAGTGCGCGAGATACGCAGTATTTT	CAWSARDTQYF
TRBJ2-7	TRBV19	-	once	TGTGCCAGTAGGGGGGTTTGGGGGGAGCGCACCTACGAGCAGTACTTC	CASRGVWGERTYEQYF
TRBJ2-7	TRBV11-3	TRBD2	-	TGTGCCAGCAGCATCCCCCGGAGGCTAGCGGGAGACGAGCAGTACTTC	CASSIPRRLAGDEQYF
TRBJ2-1	TRBV11-3	TRBD2	-	TGTGCCAGCAGCTTAGCGGGAGGTAATGAGCAGTTCTTC	CASSLAGGNEQFF
TRBJ1-1	TRBV27	TRBD1	-	TGTGCCAGCAGGCATCGACAGGGCAGGAACACTGAAGCTTTCTTT	CASRHRQGRNTEAFF
TRBJ2-7	TRBV11-2	TRBD2	-	TGTGCCAGCAGGGGACTAGCGGGAGGCACACGTTACGAGCAGTACTTC	CASRGLAGGTRYEQYF
TRBJ2-7	TRBV7-3	-	-	TGTGCCAGCAGCAAGGCGGACTCCTACGAGCAGTACTTC	CASSKADSYEQYF
TRBJ2-7	TRBV30	TRBD2	-	TGTGCCTGGAGACTAGCGGGAGTCTACGAGCAGTACTTC	CAWRLAGVYEQYF
TRBJ1-2	TRBV19	TRBD1	-	TGTGCCAGTAGTATACCTAAGGACAGGAACTATGGCTACACCTTC	CASSIPKDRNYGYTF
TRBJ2-1	TRBV29-1	TRBD1	-	TGCAGCGCGAGAAGGGGGCCAGTCCCCTTCTACAATGAGCAGTTCTTC	CSARRGPVPFYNEQFF
TRBJ1-2	TRBV7-9	TRBD1	-	TGTGCCAGCAGCCCCACAGGGGGCTTAGGCTATGGCTACACCTTC	CASSPTGGLGYGYTF
TRBJ2-2	TRBV5-1	TRBD1	-	TGCGCCAGCAGCTGGTTACAGGGGGCCGGGGAGCTGTTTTTT	CASSWLQGAGELFF
TRBJ2-1	TRBV4-2	-	-	TGTGCCAGCAGCCAAGCCGCGCAAGAACAGTTCTTC	CASSQAAQEQFF
TRBJ2-7	TRBV28	-	once	TGTGCCAGCAGTTCCCCCCCCGAGGGCCGCGTGTACGAGCAGTACTTC	CASSSPPEGRVYEQYF
TRBJ2-3	TRBV19	-	-	TGTGCCAGTAGTAGGGCAGACACAGATACGCAGTATTTT	CASSRADTDTQYF
TRBJ2-2	TRBV6-1	TRBD2	-	TGTGCCAGCAGTGAAGTAGCGGGGGACACCGGGGAGCTGTTTTTT	CASSEVAGDTGELFF
TRBJ2-3	TRBV10-1	TRBD2	-	TGCGCCAGCAGTGTACTAGCGGGGGGGAGCACAGATACGCAGTATTTT	CASSVLAGGSTDTQYF
TRBJ1-2	TRBV6-6	-	-	TGTGCCAGCAGACGGTACCGGGGGGGCGGAGGATATGGCTACACCTTC	CASRRYRGGGGYGYTF
TRBJ1-2	TRBV11-3	-	-	TGTGCCAGCAGCTTAGATTCTCAGGGTGTCGTCTATGGCTACACCTTC	CASSLDSQGVVYGYTF
TRBJ1-2	TRBV6-6	TRBD1	-	TGTGCCAGCAGTGGGTCCGGACAGGGTCAGAACTATGGCTACACCTTC	CASSGSGQGQNYGYTF